This TCR beta chain derives from a study of T-cell reconstitution after alpha-beta-depleted transplantation in children. V lost 1 base to trimming and J lost 9 bases; unmatched junction nucleotides: 10. This CDR3 is built from 16 residues. Germline CDR1 is MNHEY and CDR2 is SVGEGT. This clonotype came up many times. Unique molecular identifiers were incorporated during preparation of the TCRbeta library. TCRdb passed the PCR reads through MiXCR, listing each CDR3 protein once. The profile covers roughly 120,000 distinct CDR3 sequences, with 10% to 13% appearing a single time and less than 10% taken by the ten largest.

The clonotype comes from a human donor who donated a stem cell graft to a child with acute lymphoblastic leukemia. The rearrangement links TRBV6-2 or TRBV6-3 to TRBJ2-1, with 9 bases lining up with TRBD2. The specimen was PBMCs from the stem cell graft donor, collected from the stem cell graft. The CDR3 sequence is CASSYYGAGGPSEQFF. In DNA form, the CDR3 reads TGTGCCAGCAGTTACTACGGGGCGGGAGGGCCTTCTGAGCAGTTCTTC.